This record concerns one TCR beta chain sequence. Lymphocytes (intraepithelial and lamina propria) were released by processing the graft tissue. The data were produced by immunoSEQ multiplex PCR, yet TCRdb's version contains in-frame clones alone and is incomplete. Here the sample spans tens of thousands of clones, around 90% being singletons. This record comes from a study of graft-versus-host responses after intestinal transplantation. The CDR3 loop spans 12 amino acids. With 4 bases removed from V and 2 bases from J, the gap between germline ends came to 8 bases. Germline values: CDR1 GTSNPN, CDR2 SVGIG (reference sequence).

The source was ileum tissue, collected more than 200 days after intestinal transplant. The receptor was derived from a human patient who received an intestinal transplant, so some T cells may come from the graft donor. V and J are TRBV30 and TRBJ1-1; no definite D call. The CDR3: CAWTGFNTEAFF. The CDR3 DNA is TGTGCCTGGACAGGATTTAACACTGAAGCTTTCTTT.